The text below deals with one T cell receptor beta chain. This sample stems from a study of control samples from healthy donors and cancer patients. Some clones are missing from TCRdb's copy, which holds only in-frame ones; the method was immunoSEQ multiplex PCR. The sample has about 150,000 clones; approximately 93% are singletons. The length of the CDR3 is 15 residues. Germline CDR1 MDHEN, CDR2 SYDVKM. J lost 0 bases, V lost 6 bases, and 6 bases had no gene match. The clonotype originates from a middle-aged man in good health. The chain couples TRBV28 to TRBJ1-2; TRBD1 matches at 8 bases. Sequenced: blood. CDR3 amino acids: CASRMGQAPNYGYTF. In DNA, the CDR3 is TGTGCCAGCAGGATGGGACAGGCACCTAACTATGGCTACACCTTC.